This T cell receptor (beta chain) was observed in a study of blood T cell repertoires in COVID-19. Study overall: Italy, Spain and the United States were the sources of the convalescent and acute COVID-19 samples.

Assay used: immunoSEQ multiplex PCR; TCRdb lists only in-frame clones, some missing. The sample has under 150,000 clones; 70% to 90% are singletons. The germline gives CDR1 LGHDT, CDR2 YNNKEL (reference sequence). The CDR3 extends over 13 amino acids. The trim removed 7 bases at V and 7 bases at J, leaving 6 bases unmatched. Sequencing was performed on peripheral blood. The genes are TRBV3-1 (or the pseudogene TRBV3-2) and TRBJ2-1, with TRBD2 matching 8 bases. The source is a man aged 30 to 45 with acute or convalescent COVID-19. The CDR3 nucleotides are TGTGCCAGCATGTCTAGCGGGTGGAATGAGCAGTTCTTC. Translation: CASMSSGWNEQFF.